These 14 T cell receptor beta chains originate from one sample sequenced in a study of blood T cell repertoires in COVID-19. Profiled with immunoSEQ multiplex PCR; TCRdb holds only in-frame clones, not every one. The sample contains a few hundred thousand clones, around 87% of which appear only once. Sequences were obtained from PBMCs or T cells enriched from blood (not recorded which). The receptors here all came from a man aged 40-55 years in a cohort exposed to, infected with or recovered from COVID-19 (not recorded which).

J is TRBJ2-1 and V is TRBV27, with TRBD2 matching over 8 bases. The CDR3 spans 16 residues. The V gene's germline CDR1 is MNHEY and CDR2 SMNVEV (reference sequence). With 5 bases clipped from V and 6 bases from J, the junction kept 12 bases outside the gene matches. The CDR3 loop is CASSVLAGQGVNEQFF. The CDR3 bases are TGTGCCAGCAGTGTCTTAGCGGGACAAGGAGTCAATGAGCAGTTCTTC.

The rearrangement joins TRBV27 to TRBJ1-1, with 8 nucleotides matching TRBD1. In germline, CDR1 is MNHEY, CDR2 SMNVEV (reference sequence). The J segment lost 0 bases and the V segment lost 7 bases, leaving 4 bases of the junction unmatched. The CDR3 has 14 residues. The CDR3 DNA is TGTGCCAGCAAAGCAGGGGGCCTGAACACTGAAGCTTTCTTT. This gives the protein CASKAGGLNTEAFF.

This clone was picked up a small number of times. This chain uses TRBV18 with TRBJ1-2, with 7 bases identical to TRBD1. V lost 3 bases, J lost 4 bases, and 8 bases stayed unmatched. The CDR3 spans 15 residues. The germline V gene has CDR1 KGHSH and CDR2 LQKENI. CDR3 region: CASSPGQTLVYGYTF. The CDR3 nucleotides read TGTGCCAGCTCACCGGGACAGACACTAGTCTATGGCTACACCTTC.

The rearrangement links TRBV24-1 to TRBJ1-2; no clear D. Trimming removed 7 bases at V and 1 base at J, with 6 bases between. The CDR3 runs to 12 residues. Looked up from germline, CDR1 is KGHDR and CDR2 is SFDVKD. CDR3 residues: CATSGNNYGYTF. The DNA of the CDR3 is TGTGCCACCAGCGGGAATAACTATGGCTACACCTTC.

The chain has TRBV5-1 and TRBJ2-7; 8 nucleotides align to TRBD2. Per the germline V gene, CDR1 is SGHRS and CDR2 is YFSETQ. The CDR3 runs 15 residues. V dropped 0 bases and J dropped 2; count of bases not matched to a gene: 4. The CDR3 protein is CASSLAAGETYEQYF. The CDR3 coding sequence is TGCGCCAGCAGCTTGGCAGCGGGGGAAACCTACGAGCAGTACTTC.

The rearrangement links TRBV6-5 to TRBJ2-2; 8 bases are a match to TRBD2. With 2 bases clipped from V and 5 bases from J, the junction kept 4 bases outside the gene matches. CDR1 and CDR2 from the germline V gene are MNHEY and SVGAGI. The length of the CDR3 is 15 residues. CDR3: CASSYGTRQTGELFF. CDR3 in DNA: TGTGCCAGCAGTTACGGGACTAGGCAGACCGGGGAGCTGTTTTTT.

CDR3 nucleotides: TGCGCCAGCAGCTTTACAGGGGGCTCAGGGGAGCTGTTTTTT. Translated, it gives CASSFTGGSGELFF. This chain links TRBV5-1 with TRBJ2-2; TRBD1 agrees at 9 bases. Germline loops: CDR1 SGHRS, CDR2 YFSETQ. V shed 2 bases and J 8 bases; nucleotides not matched to a gene: 4. This CDR3 is built from 14 residues.

V gene TRBV6-5 combines with J gene TRBJ1-2; possible D gene TRBD1, 6 bases. In germline, CDR1 is MNHEY, CDR2 SVGAGI. The CDR3 contains 13 residues. The V gene lost 6 bases and the J gene lost 1 base, with 9 bases spanning the gap. The DNA of the CDR3 is TGTGCCAGCAGGGGGACAAATAACTATGGCTACACCTTC. This gives the protein CASRGTNNYGYTF.

As to this clone: Other nucleotide sequences from this sample produce the same CDR3. The V gene is TRBV2, the J gene TRBJ1-1; D gene ambiguous. This CDR3 spans 13 amino acids. The germline V gene has CDR1 SNHLY and CDR2 FYNNEI. Trimming removed 4 bases from V and 1 base from J, with 7 bases in between. CDR3 sequence reads: CASSGQENTEAFF. DNA for the CDR3: TGTGCCAGCAGTGGGCAGGAGAACACTGAAGCTTTCTTT.

The genes are TRBV28 and TRBJ1-6, with a possible D match to TRBD1 (5 bases). V was pared by 3 bases and J by 5 bases, with 8 bases between. This CDR3 comprises 14 residues. CDR1 and CDR2 from the germline V gene are MDHEN and SYDVKM. The CDR3 DNA follows: TGTGCCAGCAGTTTGCAGGGCAATAATTCACCCCTCCACTTT. The encoded protein is CASSLQGNNSPLHF.

The chain carries TRBV12-5 and TRBJ1-2; TRBD1 aligns across 7 bases. The CDR3 spans 14 residues. From germline, CDR1 is LGHNT and CDR2 FRNRAP. V was clipped by 6 bases and J by 7 bases; unmatched bases: 11. Here the CDR3 DNA reads TGTGCTAGTGGACGGGACAGTCCCAAACTTGGCTACACCTTC. Its protein is CASGRDSPKLGYTF.

The gene calls are TRBV28 and TRBJ1-1; weak D call: TRBD1 (6 bases). The germline V and J ends were trimmed by 7 bases and 1 base, with 10 bases remaining between them. Per the germline V gene, CDR1 is MDHEN and CDR2 is SYDVKM. This CDR3 is built from 13 residues. The CDR3: CASIPGQNTEAFF. DNA for the CDR3: TGTGCCAGCATCCCGGGACAGAACACTGAAGCTTTCTTT.

This chain links TRBV5-1 with TRBJ1-1; 9 positions agree with TRBD1. The germline V gene encodes CDR1 SGHRS and CDR2 YFSETQ. V trimming: 3 bases; J trimming: 4 bases; junction bases outside the gene matches: 4. CDR3 length: 14 amino acids. CDR3 nucleotides: TGCGCCAGCAGCTCGACAGGGGGGAGCACTGAAGCTTTCTTT. Its translation is CASSSTGGSTEAFF. The whole variable domain, filled in from reference TRBV5-1 and TRBJ1-1, reads KAGVTQTPRYLIKTRGQQVTLSCSPISGHRSVSWYQQTPGQGLQFLFEYFSETQRNKGNFPGRFSGRQFSNSRSEMNVSTLELGDSALYLCASSSTGGSTEAFFGQGTRLTVV.

The chain joins TRBV27 to TRBJ1-2; D remains unclear. The CDR3 totals 11 residues. Germline CDR1 reads MNHEY; CDR2 reads SMNVEV (reference sequence). Trimming removed 4 bases at V and 5 bases at J, with 5 bases between. CDR3 DNA sequence: TGTGCCAGCAGTTCGGGGTATGGCTACACCTTC. Protein: CASSSGYGYTF.